This TCR beta chain was profiled in a study of T cell changes during pregnancy in multiple sclerosis. Assay: immunoSEQ multiplex PCR; the TCRdb copy retains only in-frame clones and omits some. The table includes tens of thousands of clones, roughly 86% detected once. The germline V gene has CDR1 LGHNA and CDR2 YNFKEQ. Trimming took 4 bases from V and 1 from J, leaving 19 bases between them. There are 17 residues in the CDR3. This sequence originates from a female donor with multiple sclerosis, enrolled in a pregnancy study. The chain carries TRBV4-2 and TRBJ1-1; D gene unclear. The sample in question was peripheral blood, obtained in the first trimester of pregnancy. CDR3 in DNA: TGTGCCAGCAGCCCCCGCCCCTTTGACCCAGGGAACACTGAAGCTTTCTTT. Translation gives CASSPRPFDPGNTEAFF.